A single sample is the source of the 32 T cell receptor beta chains below, sequenced in a study of blood T cell repertoires in COVID-19. Here immunoSEQ multiplex PCR was the method, and the copy in TCRdb shows in-frame clones only, minus some. The sample has 200,000 to 250,000 clones, 80% seen once. Sequenced sample: PBMCs or T cells enriched from blood (not recorded which). The receptors were gathered from a woman in her thirties or forties with acute COVID-19.

This chain links TRBV11-1 with TRBJ1-1; D is uncertain. V gave up 3 bases and J gave up 1 base, with 9 bases separating them. The CDR3 is 14 amino acids. CDR1 SGHAT and CDR2 FQDESV come from the germline V gene (reference sequence). CDR3 protein: CASSLGASNTEAFF. DNA of the CDR3: TGTGCCAGCAGCTTGGGAGCTTCGAACACTGAAGCTTTCTTT.

This clone occurred once. This rearrangement joins TRBV7-2 to TRBJ2-1; no firm D call. V gave up 4 bases and J gave up 0 bases, with 10 bases separating them. Germline V gene sequence: CDR1 SGHTA, CDR2 FQGNSA. CDR3 length equals 15 residues. Here the CDR3 DNA reads TGTGCCAGCAGCTCCCCCCCGGGCTCCTACAATGAGCAGTTCTTC. Translation gives CASSSPPGSYNEQFF.

The CDR3 nucleotides read TGTGCCAGCAGTTCGCAGGGGGGCTCTGGAAACACCATATATTTT. This gives the protein CASSSQGGSGNTIYF. J is TRBJ1-3 and V is TRBV7-9; 7 nucleotides agree with TRBD1. Germline V gene lookup returns CDR1 SEHNR and CDR2 FQNEAQ (reference sequence). V shed 6 bases and J 0 bases; nucleotides not matched to a gene: 5. CDR3 length equals 15 residues.

V usage is TRBV4-2 and J usage is TRBJ1-1, with a possible D match to TRBD1 (5 bases). Germline values: CDR1 LGHNA, CDR2 YNFKEQ. The V and J ends lost 0 bases and 2 bases respectively, with 10 bases between them. This CDR3 has 15 amino acids. CDR3 in amino acids: CASSQDWGGNTEAFF. CDR3 coding DNA: TGTGCCAGCAGCCAAGATTGGGGGGGAAACACTGAAGCTTTCTTT.

This clone was seen just once. The CDR3 bases are TGCAGCGTGAGGATCTTTGGCCAGAACAATGGAAACACCATATATTTT. Translating gives CSVRIFGQNNGNTIYF. The chain combines TRBV29-1 with TRBJ1-3, with D hard to call. The CDR3 runs 16 residues. Per the germline V gene, CDR1 is SQVTM and CDR2 is ANQGSEA. Trimming took 6 bases from V and 3 from J, leaving 21 bases between them.

This rearrangement joins TRBV24-1 to TRBJ2-3, with a weak D call TRBD2 (6 bases). Germline CDR1 KGHDR, CDR2 SFDVKD. V dropped 3 bases and J dropped 1 base, with 7 bases sitting between them. CDR3 size: 14 residues. The CDR3 reads CATSDQRGTDTQYF. The CDR3 DNA is TGTGCCACCAGTGATCAGCGGGGCACAGATACGCAGTATTTT.

The chain combines TRBV19 with TRBJ1-4; 9 nucleotides line up with TRBD1. With 6 bases clipped from V and 8 bases from J, the junction kept 4 bases outside the gene matches. The CDR3 sequence is 13 residues long. The germline CDR1 and CDR2 sequences are LNHDA and SQIVND (reference sequence). CDR3 in amino acids: CASRGQGNEKLFF. CDR3 DNA: TGTGCCAGTAGGGGACAGGGAAACGAAAAACTGTTTTTT.

This sequence joins TRBV6-5 and TRBJ1-1; TRBD1 agrees at 10 bases. The CDR3 covers 14 residues. Germline values: CDR1 MNHEY, CDR2 SVGAGI. J lost 5 bases, V lost 10 bases, and 10 bases had no gene match. The CDR3 DNA reads TGTGCCACCTCCCTGACAGGGGGCTATACTGAAGCTTTCTTT. Its translation is CATSLTGGYTEAFF.

This clone turned up a few times. V and J are TRBV7-3 and TRBJ2-6; 8 bases are a match to TRBD1. The germline V gene has CDR1 SGHTA and CDR2 FQGTGA. J lost 4 bases, V lost 4 bases, and 12 bases had no gene match. CDR3 length equals 18 residues. CDR3 sequence (DNA): TGTGCCAGCAGCTCGGGCCAGGGGGCCCTCCTGGGGGCCAACGTCCTGACTTTC. This gives the protein CASSSGQGALLGANVLTF.

The CDR3 sequence is CASTHAGPGYGYTF. The CDR3 DNA reads TGTGCCAGCACCCACGCGGGGCCGGGCTATGGCTACACCTTC. The rearrangement links TRBV6-6 to TRBJ1-2, with D tentatively TRBD1 (5 bases). V dropped 7 bases and J dropped 4 bases, with 16 bases sitting between them. CDR1 and CDR2 (germline): MNHNY, SVGAGI (reference sequence). The CDR3 is 14 amino acids.

This chain joins TRBV24-1 and TRBJ2-2; 8 bases agree with TRBD1. V gave up 3 bases and J gave up 8 bases; unmatched junction bases: 13. Looked up from germline, CDR1 is KGHDR and CDR2 is SFDVKD. CDR3 size: 17 residues. This chain's CDR3 is CATSDPTGGRISGELFF. Here the CDR3 DNA reads TGTGCCACCAGTGATCCTACAGGGGGTCGAATTAGTGGGGAGCTGTTTTTT.

V is TRBV7-3 and J is TRBJ1-3; a possible D gene is TRBD1 (5 bases). Trimming took off 1 base at V and 4 bases at J, with 11 bases between the two ends. The CDR3 totals 15 residues. From germline, CDR1 is SGHTA and CDR2 FQGTGA. The CDR3 nucleotides read TGTGCCAGCAGCTTAAACGGGGGATCAGGAAACACCATATATTTT. Amino acid sequence: CASSLNGGSGNTIYF.

The chain recombines TRBV21-1 with TRBJ1-6; TRBD1 was called by the table and not checked on the DNA. TRBV21-1 is classified as a pseudogene. This CDR3 comprises 15 residues. The CDR3 is CASSTPSQDSPPLHF. The CDR3 bases are TGTGCCAGCAGCACACCGTCACAGGACAGCCCACCCCTCCACTTT.

CDR3 DNA: TGTGCCAGCAGCTTACAGTACCGGGAGCTGTTTTTT. It is translated as CASSLQYRELFF. The V gene is TRBV7-2, the J gene TRBJ2-2; D gene ambiguous. The germline gives CDR1 SGHTA, CDR2 FQGNSA. CDR3 length equals 12 residues. The V and J ends lost 2 bases and 9 bases respectively, with 7 bases between them.

CDR3 coding DNA: TGTGCCAGCAGCCAATTCTCGGGGGTTGAGCAGTTCTTC. It yields the protein CASSQFSGVEQFF. The chain uses TRBV11-3 and TRBJ2-1; D is possibly TRBD2 (6 bases). Germline-derived CDR1 and CDR2 are SGHNT and YENEEA. V was cut by 5 bases and J by 9 bases, with 14 bases left in between. CDR3 size: 13 residues.

V gene TRBV5-6 combines with J gene TRBJ1-4, with 7 nucleotides matching TRBD1. The CDR3 contains 16 residues. The germline gives CDR1 SGHDT, CDR2 YYEEEE. V lost 0 bases and J lost 1; bases outside the gene matches: 3. CDR3 DNA sequence: TGTGCCAGCAGCTTGGAGAGGGGGCGAACTAATGAAAAACTGTTTTTT. Protein sequence: CASSLERGRTNEKLFF.

This clone was found a few times. The chain carries TRBV3-1 (or the pseudogene TRBV3-2) and TRBJ2-1; the match to TRBD1 covers 10 bases. Germline V gene lookup returns CDR1 LGHDT and CDR2 YNNKEL (reference sequence). With 3 bases clipped from V and 9 bases from J, the junction kept 8 bases outside the gene matches. This CDR3 is built from 15 residues. In DNA, the CDR3 is TGTGCCAGCAGCCAGTCAAGACAGGGGGCGACTGAGCAGTTCTTC. It encodes CASSQSRQGATEQFF.

The chain carries TRBV30 and TRBJ2-2, with 8 bases identical to TRBD2. This CDR3 region has 14 residues. CDR1 GTSNPN and CDR2 SVGIG come from the germline V gene (reference sequence). The V gene end was trimmed by 4 bases and the J gene end by 3 bases; junction bases not matched to a gene: 4. CDR3 coding DNA: TGTGCCTGGAAGTCTAGCGGGTACACCGGGGAGCTGTTTTTT. Translation gives CAWKSSGYTGELFF.

The chain links TRBV27 to TRBJ1-4, with D maybe TRBD1 (6 bases). The ends were cut back, 2 bases at V and 7 bases at J, with 14 bases in the middle. This CDR3 region has 15 residues. Germline assignment: CDR1 MNHEY and CDR2 SMNVEV (reference sequence). The CDR3, as DNA: TGTGCCAGCAGTTTAGTCAGGGGCGGGGGTGAAAAACTGTTTTTT. It yields the protein CASSLVRGGGEKLFF.

The CDR3 reads CASSLYPEENSPLHF. The CDR3 nucleotides are TGCGCCAGCAGCTTGTACCCAGAGGAAAATTCACCCCTCCACTTT. V gene TRBV5-1 combines with J gene TRBJ1-6; D is undetermined. Germline V gives CDR1 SGHRS, CDR2 YFSETQ. The CDR3 sequence is 15 residues long. Deletions cut 1 base from V and 7 bases from J, with 12 bases between.

V is TRBV5-1 and J is TRBJ2-7; 7 nucleotides agree with TRBD1. With 0 bases clipped from V and 0 bases from J, the junction kept 3 bases outside the gene matches. Per germline, CDR1 SGHRS and CDR2 YFSETQ. This CDR3 contains 15 residues. CDR3 sequence reads: CASSLGDRISYEQYF. CDR3 nucleotide sequence: TGCGCCAGCAGCTTGGGGGACAGAATCTCCTACGAGCAGTACTTC.

This sequence joins TRBV6-2 or TRBV6-3 and TRBJ1-6; D ambiguous. Trimming stripped 5 bases from V and 0 bases from J, with 11 bases between. The V gene's germline CDR1 is MNHEY and CDR2 SVGEGT. CDR3 length: 16 amino acids. CDR3 DNA: TGTGCCAGCAGTCCCGGGGTGACCTCCTATAATTCACCCCTCCACTTT. It codes for CASSPGVTSYNSPLHF.

The chain is built from TRBV4-2 and TRBJ2-6, with 7 bases lining up with TRBD1. This CDR3 has 17 residues. Looked up from germline, CDR1 is LGHNA and CDR2 is YNFKEQ. V was clipped by 4 bases and J by 0 bases; unmatched bases: 6. CDR3 in amino acids: CASSRRDSSSGANVLTF. The CDR3 nucleotides are TGTGCCAGCAGCCGAAGGGACAGCAGCTCTGGGGCCAACGTCCTGACTTTC.

This clone was seen a few times. The rearrangement links TRBV4-1 to TRBJ1-4; 10 bases agree with TRBD1. CDR1 MGHRA and CDR2 YSYEKL come from the germline V gene. J was trimmed by 7 bases and V by 4 bases; bases with no gene match: 9. This CDR3 is built from 16 residues. This CDR3 is CASSRSPGTGVEKLFF. The DNA for the CDR3 is TGCGCCAGCAGCCGCTCCCCCGGGACAGGGGTTGAAAAACTGTTTTTT.

The chain recombines TRBV6-5 with TRBJ2-7, with D perhaps matching TRBD2 (6 bases). The CDR3 length is 15 residues. Germline CDR1 is MNHEY and CDR2 is SVGAGI. V was shortened by 2 bases and J by 3 bases, with 14 bases between the two germline ends. The CDR3 nucleotides are TGTGCCAGCAGTTACAGGGACTCGCAGGACTACGAGCAGTACTTC. It translates to CASSYRDSQDYEQYF.

The chain combines TRBV6-2 or TRBV6-3 with TRBJ1-5; D is ambiguous. CDR3 length: 15 residues. Germline V CDR1 and CDR2: MNHEY, SVGEGT. Trimming stripped 2 bases from V and 0 bases from J, with 8 bases between. This CDR3 reads CASSYVEISNQPQHF. The CDR3 DNA sequence: TGTGCCAGCAGTTACGTAGAGATTAGCAATCAGCCCCAGCATTTT.

This clone showed up just once. This chain connects TRBV4-3 to TRBJ2-2; D gene unclear. In germline, CDR1 is LGHNA, CDR2 YSLEER. The CDR3 runs to 15 residues. Trimming pared 2 bases from V and 2 bases from J, leaving 9 bases between. CDR3 bases: TGCGCCAGCAGCCAAACCCACGGTAACACCGGGGAGCTGTTTTTT. This translates into CASSQTHGNTGELFF.

The table lists this clone with a count of one. This chain joins TRBV30 and TRBJ1-1; unclear D gene. This CDR3 has 15 residues. V shed 2 bases and J shed 3 bases, with 16 bases lying between them. The V gene's germline CDR1 is GTSNPN and CDR2 SVGIG (reference sequence). CDR3 sequence reads: CAWSKMAQVYTEAFF. CDR3 in DNA: TGTGCCTGGAGTAAAATGGCCCAGGTGTACACTGAAGCTTTCTTT.

The V call is TRBV30, the J call TRBJ1-1, with D possibly TRBD1 on 5 matching bases. CDR1 and CDR2 (germline): GTSNPN, SVGIG (reference sequence). The V and J ends lost 2 bases and 1 base respectively, with 14 bases between them. This CDR3 contains 15 residues. CDR3 loop: CAWSSWGGTNTEAFF. The CDR3 DNA reads as TGTGCCTGGAGTTCGTGGGGAGGGACGAACACTGAAGCTTTCTTT.

The rearrangement joins TRBV7-2 to TRBJ1-5; D gene ambiguous. The length of the CDR3 is 13 residues. V was cut by 5 bases and J by 6 bases, with 11 bases left in between. Germline CDR1 SGHTA, CDR2 FQGNSA. CDR3 amino acids: CASSRGGFQPQHF. The CDR3 DNA reads TGTGCCAGCAGCCGTGGAGGGTTTCAGCCCCAGCATTTT.

The genes are TRBV9 and TRBJ1-1; D might be TRBD1 (5 bases). Trimming stripped 2 bases from V and 10 bases from J, with 21 bases between. The CDR3 runs to 15 residues. CDR1 and CDR2 (germline): SGDLS, YYNGEE. The CDR3 DNA follows: TGTGCCAGCAGCGTCGAACAGGTCCCTGGGAAATCAGCTTTCTTT. This encodes CASSVEQVPGKSAFF.

This sequence joins TRBV20-1 and TRBJ1-1; D gene uncertain. CDR3 length equals 11 residues. Trimming pared 1 base from V and 7 bases from J, leaving 7 bases between. CDR1 DFQATT and CDR2 SNEGSKA come from the germline V gene (reference sequence). The CDR3 DNA reads TGCAGTGCTAGAGGCGGCTATGAAGCTTTCTTT. Translated, it gives CSARGGYEAFF.